This TCR beta chain was found in a study of graft-versus-host responses after intestinal transplantation. Looking at the study overall: Each transplant was multivisceral, liver-intestinal, or isolated intestinal. After anti-thymocyte globulin induction, recipients took tacrolimus and steroids for approximately 3 years.

Measured with immunoSEQ multiplex PCR; TCRdb has only the in-frame clones, and not every one. The repertoire holds more than 85,000 clones, with 85% to 95% as singletons. Comment on this clone: Its matching antigen is unknown.

General observations from the study: Recipient marrow harbored GvH clones, some of which surfaced first in ileum or blood.

Germline-derived CDR1 and CDR2 are SGHTA and FQGNSA. The CDR3 sequence is 15 residues long. The junction had 5 bases not matched to a gene; V was cut back by 2 bases and J by 4 bases. The sequence derives from a human donor who received an intestinal transplant. The chain has TRBV7-2 and TRBJ2-7; 10 nucleotides line up with TRBD1. This specimen consisted of unstimulated CD8+ T cells sorted from spleen or lymph node cells, obtained before intestinal transplant. The CDR3 sequence: CASSLSTGGPYEQYF. The CDR3 DNA reads as TGTGCCAGCAGCTTATCGACAGGGGGCCCATACGAGCAGTACTTC. Supplemented by reference TRBV7-2 and TRBJ2-7, the full variable domain reads GAGVSQSPSNKVTEKGKDVELRCDPISGHTALYWYRQSLGQGLEFLIYFQGNSAPDKSGLPSDRFSAERTGGSVSTLTIQRTQQEDSAVYLCASSLSTGGPYEQYFGPGTRLTVT.